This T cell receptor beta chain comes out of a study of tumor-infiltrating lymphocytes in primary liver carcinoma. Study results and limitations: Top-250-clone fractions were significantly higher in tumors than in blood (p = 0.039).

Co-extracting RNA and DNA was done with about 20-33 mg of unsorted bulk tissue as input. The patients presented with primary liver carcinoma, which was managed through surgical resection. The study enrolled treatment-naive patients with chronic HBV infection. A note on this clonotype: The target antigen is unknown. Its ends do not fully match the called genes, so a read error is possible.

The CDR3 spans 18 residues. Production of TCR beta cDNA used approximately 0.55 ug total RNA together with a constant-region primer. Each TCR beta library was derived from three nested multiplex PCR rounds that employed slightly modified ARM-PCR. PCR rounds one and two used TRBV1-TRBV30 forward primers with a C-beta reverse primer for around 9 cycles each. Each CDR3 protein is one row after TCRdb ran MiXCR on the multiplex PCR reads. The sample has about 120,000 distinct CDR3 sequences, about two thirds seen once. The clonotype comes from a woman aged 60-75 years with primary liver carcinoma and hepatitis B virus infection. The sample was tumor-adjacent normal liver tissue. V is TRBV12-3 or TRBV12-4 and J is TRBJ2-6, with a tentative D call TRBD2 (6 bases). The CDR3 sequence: CASSPSPGPRGGVNFLTF. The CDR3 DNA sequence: TGTGCCAGCAGTCCCAGCCCGGGACCCCGAGGAGGGGTCAACTTCCTGACTTTC.